Each of the 21 T cell receptor beta chains below was sequenced from the same sample in a study of HIV-infected patients and healthy controls (dated by TCRdb to the mid-2010s). Follow-up blood was drawn from HIV-infected patients roughly three months, about 14 weeks, after the initiation of antiretroviral therapy. Whole blood was used without cell fractionation, so the repertoire reflected all unsorted peripheral T cells. Library prep was done by 5' RACE. Sequencer: Illumina MiSeq. Using SuperScript III with primers targeting the alpha and beta constant regions, about 520 ng of RNA was reverse transcribed. Separate alpha and beta chain libraries were generated by chain-specific third strand synthesis with multiplexing indices. The public reads were reanalyzed by TCRdb: fastp trimming at Q25, MiXCR alignment, in-frame beta chains only. Identical CDR3 proteins give one entry, which carries the most common genes and DNA. This sample holds 9,400 or so distinct CDR3 sequences; 8.5% to 9% were observed only once. The top ten clonotypes cover about 20% of the sample.

The sample here was blood, taken during antiretroviral therapy. The receptors were sampled from an adult with HIV infection.

This clonotype has a count of ten or more. The chain combines TRBV4-1 with TRBJ2-3; the match to TRBD2 covers 14 bases. The ends lost 3 bases at V and 3 bases at J; junction bases unmatched: 14. CDR3 size: 20 residues. The germline CDR1 and CDR2 sequences are MGHRA and YSYEKL. The CDR3 region has the DNA TGCGCCAGCAGCCACGGACCGGGACTAGCGGGGGCAGCTTTTACAGATACGCAGTATTTT. It codes for CASSHGPGLAGAAFTDTQYF.

This clonotype was seen ten or more times. This chain links TRBV10-3 with TRBJ1-1; no clear D gene. V lost 8 bases and J lost 4, with 17 bases in between. Germline CDR1 ENHRY, CDR2 SYGVKD. The CDR3 is 14 amino acids. CDR3 in amino acids: CAIASLDGLTEAFF. CDR3 DNA sequence: TGTGCCATCGCTTCCCTGGACGGACTCACTGAAGCTTTCTTT.

This clonotype was counted only a few times. The chain links TRBV6-5 to TRBJ1-1; a possible D gene is TRBD1 (5 bases). Germline V gives CDR1 MNHEY, CDR2 SVGAGI. CDR3 size: 14 residues. The V end was cut by 3 bases, the J end by 4 bases, with 12 bases between. The CDR3, as DNA: TGTGCCAGCAGTTATCAGGGAAGGAGCACTGAAGCTTTCTTT. Translation gives CASSYQGRSTEAFF.

Relative to its sample, this clonotype is medium-sized. This sequence joins TRBV7-2 and TRBJ1-6; possible D gene TRBD1, 5 bases. Trimming took 1 base from V and 6 from J, leaving 7 bases between them. Germline V gene data show CDR1 as SGHTA and CDR2 as FQGNSA. The CDR3 sequence is 14 residues long. Here the CDR3 DNA reads TGTGCCAGCAGCTTAGTCAGGGCTAATTCACCCCTCCACTTT. This codes for CASSLVRANSPLHF.

By share of the sample, this clonotype is medium-sized. The chain recombines TRBV27 with TRBJ1-1; 7 bases fit TRBD1. With V trimmed by 0 bases and J by 0 bases, 1 base remained unmatched. The CDR3 totals 15 residues. The germline CDR1 and CDR2 sequences are MNHEY and SMNVEV (reference sequence). The CDR3 coding sequence is TGTGCCAGCAGTTTATCGACAGGGATGAACACTGAAGCTTTCTTT. Translating gives CASSLSTGMNTEAFF.

This clonotype occurred many times. The chain links TRBV7-2 to TRBJ2-3; D may be TRBD2 (5 bases). The CDR3 totals 17 residues. V shed 2 bases and J shed 1 base, with 16 bases lying between them. The germline CDR1 and CDR2 sequences are SGHTA and FQGNSA. The CDR3 DNA follows: TGTGCCAGCAGCTTATGGAGCGTGGGAGTCGGCACAGATACGCAGTATTTT. This sequence encodes CASSLWSVGVGTDTQYF.

The chain couples TRBV29-1 to TRBJ2-1; D gene unclear. Trimming stripped 6 bases from V and 2 bases from J, with 17 bases between. The CDR3 has 15 amino acids. Germline loops: CDR1 SQVTM, CDR2 ANQGSEA. CDR3 residues: CSVDNPQRPYNEQFF. CDR3 bases: TGCAGCGTCGATAACCCCCAAAGGCCCTACAATGAGCAGTTCTTC.

This clonotype was seen at least ten times. This sequence joins TRBV7-8 and TRBJ1-6; TRBD1 is a possible D gene (5 bases). The CDR3 consists of 19 residues. Germline V gives CDR1 SGHVS, CDR2 FQNEAQ. V lost 0 bases and J 7 bases, leaving 22 bases between the germline ends. The CDR3 nucleotides are TGTGCCAGCAGCTTAGCTTCTCAGGGTGTCCTAAAAAACAATTCACCCCTCCACTTT. It is translated as CASSLASQGVLKNNSPLHF.

At least ten counts were recorded for this clonotype. The chain is built from TRBV5-1 and TRBJ1-2; D ambiguous. This CDR3 has 13 residues. The V end lost 1 base, the J end lost 8 bases, and 12 bases lay between the germline ends. CDR1 is SGHRS, CDR2 YFSETQ, per germline. For the CDR3, the DNA is TGCGCCAGCAGCTTGAGAAGCTATGACGGCTACACCTTC. This encodes CASSLRSYDGYTF.

This clonotype was observed at least ten times. The chain couples TRBV10-2 to TRBJ2-7; D is unclear. V was cut by 0 bases and J by 3 bases, with 15 bases left in between. From germline, CDR1 is WSHSY and CDR2 SAAADI. The length of the CDR3 is 16 residues. CDR3 amino acids: CASSESVHSSNYEQYV. The CDR3 DNA sequence: TGCGCCAGCAGTGAGTCGGTTCATAGCAGCAACTACGAGCAGTACGTC.

By proportion, this clonotype is medium-sized. This chain connects TRBV24-1 to TRBJ2-3, with no clear D. V lost 1 base and J 2 bases, leaving 18 bases between the germline ends. The germline CDR1 and CDR2 sequences are KGHDR and SFDVKD. The CDR3 sequence is 18 residues long. CDR3 region: CATSDLERPELNTDTQYF. The CDR3 bases are TGTGCCACCAGTGATTTAGAGAGACCAGAATTGAACACAGATACGCAGTATTTT.

This clonotype is medium-sized by share. The chain joins TRBV11-2 to TRBJ2-7, with TRBD2 matching over 11 bases. Germline CDR1 reads SGHAT; CDR2 reads FQNNGV. J lost 5 bases, V lost 1 base, and 7 bases had no gene match. The CDR3 runs to 16 residues. Here the CDR3 reads CASSLVLAGGIHEQYF. The DNA for the CDR3 is TGTGCCAGCAGCTTAGTTCTAGCGGGAGGAATCCACGAGCAGTACTTC.

By share, this clonotype counts as medium-sized. V gene TRBV5-1 combines with J gene TRBJ1-1; possibly TRBD1 for D (6 bases). V was pared by 2 bases and J by 7 bases, with 15 bases between. The CDR3 is 14 residues long. Germline lookup yields CDR1 SGHRS and CDR2 YFSETQ. CDR3 region: CASSFGGQPIEAFF. Written as DNA, the CDR3 is TGCGCCAGCAGCTTCGGGGGACAACCGATTGAAGCTTTCTTT.

This clonotype was recorded at least ten times. The genes are TRBV7-2 and TRBJ2-2; D is possibly TRBD1 (6 bases). In germline, CDR1 is SGHTA, CDR2 FQGNSA. The CDR3 is made up of 14 amino acids. The V end was cut by 6 bases, the J end by 7 bases, with 15 bases between. CDR3 nucleotides: TGTGCCAGCAGTTTTACAGGGATTCACGGGGAGCTGTTTTTT. Protein: CASSFTGIHGELFF.

This clonotype was counted ten times or more. The rearrangement joins TRBV6-5 to TRBJ1-4, with TRBD1 identical over 8 bases. Trimming removed 7 bases from V and 8 bases from J; junction bases left unmatched: 12. Germline CDR1 MNHEY, CDR2 SVGAGI. The CDR3 has 15 amino acids. The CDR3 region is CASKLRQGRFEKLFF. The CDR3 bases are TGTGCCAGCAAGTTGCGACAGGGGCGTTTCGAAAAACTGTTTTTT.

The chain combines TRBV20-1 with TRBJ2-5, with TRBD2 matching 8 bases. The trim removed 3 bases at V and 4 bases at J, leaving 7 bases unmatched. CDR1 is DFQATT and CDR2 is SNEGSKA in the germline V gene (reference sequence). CDR3 length: 14 amino acids. The CDR3 DNA is TGCAGTGCTAGTGTTCCGGGGGGGGGAGAGACCCAGTACTTC. This gives the protein CSASVPGGGETQYF.

J is TRBJ1-1 and V is TRBV19, with D hard to call. The germline CDR1 and CDR2 sequences are LNHDA and SQIVND (reference sequence). This CDR3 region has 13 residues. Deletions cut 4 bases from V and 4 bases from J, with 10 bases between. The CDR3 DNA follows: TGTGCCAGTAGTAGGCGTTCCGGCACTGAAGCTTTCTTT. Its protein product is CASSRRSGTEAFF.

Many counts were recorded for this clonotype. V gene TRBV18 combines with J gene TRBJ1-6; the D gene is possibly TRBD1 (5 bases). Germline CDR1 and CDR2: KGHSH and LQKENI. CDR3 length equals 15 residues. V dropped 8 bases and J dropped 11 bases, with 22 bases sitting between them. CDR3 DNA sequence: TGTGCCAGCGATAAATCTGGGGGTGGTTCGACACCCCTCCACTTT. Protein sequence: CASDKSGGGSTPLHF.

By share, this clonotype counts as medium-sized. The rearrangement uses TRBV5-1 and TRBJ2-5; possibly TRBD1 for D (5 bases). CDR1 and CDR2 from the germline V gene are SGHRS and YFSETQ. This CDR3 spans 12 amino acids. V was clipped by 0 bases and J by 5 bases, with 5 bases between them. CDR3 protein: CASSLAGETQYF. The CDR3 nucleotides are TGCGCCAGCAGCTTGGCAGGGGAGACCCAGTACTTC.

This clonotype is labeled as medium-sized. This chain uses TRBV28 with TRBJ2-3; D is unclear. The germline V and J ends were trimmed by 3 bases and 4 bases, with 11 bases remaining between them. Germline CDR1 is MDHEN and CDR2 is SYDVKM. The CDR3 loop spans 14 amino acids. CDR3 coding DNA: TGTGCCAGCAGTTTTCGTAGGGTCCCAGATACGCAGTATTTT. It specifies CASSFRRVPDTQYF.

This clonotype has just a few counts. The chain combines TRBV30 with TRBJ1-1; D remains unclear. Germline CDR1 reads GTSNPN; CDR2 reads SVGIG (reference sequence). V shed 0 bases and J shed 3 bases, with 8 bases lying between them. The CDR3 runs to 13 residues. CDR3: CAWSVRGDTEAFF. The CDR3 nucleotides read TGTGCCTGGAGTGTACGAGGAGACACTGAAGCTTTCTTT.